The sequence of this T cell receptor beta chain was determined in a study of blood T cell repertoires in COVID-19. Turning to the study itself: The analysed material was cDNA or gDNA that came from T cells, B-cell-depleted T cells, or PBMCs.

Per the authors' pipeline: Reference gene primer amplification in the assay estimated nucleated cell counts. Generated by immunoSEQ multiplex PCR, the TCRdb table keeps only in-frame clones and is missing some. V, J and clone size are those of that table, while D and trimming were read from the DNA. The sample contains 250,000 or so clones, 70% to 90% of which appear only once. The germline CDR1 and CDR2 sequences are MDHEN and SYDVKM. Deletions cut 4 bases from V and 7 bases from J, with 10 bases between. This CDR3 contains 13 residues. The sequenced sample consisted of peripheral blood. The sequence derives from a man aged 50 or older with acute or convalescent COVID-19. The chain couples TRBV28 to TRBJ1-4, with TRBD1 as a possible D gene (6 bases). CDR3 region: CASSSGVVEKLFF. The CDR3 DNA reads as TGTGCCAGCAGTTCAGGGGTGGTTGAAAAACTGTTTTTT.